A selection of T cell receptor beta chains follows, all from one sample in a study of blood T cell repertoires in COVID-19. Sequenced by immunoSEQ multiplex PCR; TCRdb stores in-frame clones only, minus some. The table has about 400,000 clones, approximately 86% seen once; the top ten hold about 3%. Sequencing was done on a sample of peripheral blood. Source of these receptors: a human donor in a cohort sampled during active COVID-19. The conserved cysteine and the conserved F or W are not part of the CDR3 here.

V gene | CDR3 protein
TRBV30 | AWRLSSVYEQY
TRBV7-8 | ASSSSPGQGVSPLH
TRBV19 | ASSIGAERGGETQY
TRBV2 | ASSGVTSGSEQF
TRBV7-9 | ASGLAGGDEQY
TRBV10-3 | AISESLGGGYGYT
TRBV19 | ASSQGPRRGEKLF
TRBV21-1 | ASSKRFRYQRDSPLH
TRBV7-3 | ASSLIAGDVEQY
TRBV12-3/TRBV12-4 | ASSLPNNNEQF